The 9 T cell receptor beta chains presented below share a single source sample, sequenced in a study of CD8 T cells in Susac syndrome. The authors reverse transcribed 0.5 to 1 ug RNA with random hexamers. Each CDR3 protein is one row after TCRdb ran MiXCR on the immunoSEQ multiplex PCR reads. The data hold tens of thousands of distinct CDR3 sequences, with 85% to 95% observed a single time. The sequencing input was CD8+ T cells from PBMCs. The receptors here all came from a human donor with multiple sclerosis.

This clonotype was found once. The V gene is TRBV7-3, the J gene TRBJ2-1; no clear D. The CDR3 covers 15 residues. Germline loops: CDR1 SGHTA, CDR2 FQGTGA. The V end lost 2 bases, the J end lost 0 bases, and 8 bases lay between the germline ends. This CDR3 reads CASSLDWSSYNEQFF. DNA of the CDR3: TGTGCCAGCAGCTTAGATTGGAGCTCCTACAATGAGCAGTTCTTC.

The chain carries TRBV6-6 and TRBJ1-2, with 7 nucleotides matching TRBD1. CDR3 size: 13 residues. Looked up from germline, CDR1 is MNHNY and CDR2 is SVGAGI (reference sequence). The ends lost 6 bases at V and 7 bases at J; junction bases unmatched: 8. CDR3 in amino acids: CASSTGGQSGYTF. CDR3 DNA: TGTGCCAGCAGCACTGGGGGACAGTCTGGCTACACCTTC.

The chain employs TRBV11-2 and TRBJ1-2; D gene ambiguous. The germline V gene has CDR1 SGHAT and CDR2 FQNNGV. Trimming pared 5 bases from V and 2 bases from J, leaving 9 bases between. CDR3 length: 13 residues. The CDR3 loop is CASSTLGNYGYTF. CDR3 coding DNA: TGTGCCAGCAGCACACTGGGGAACTATGGCTACACCTTC.

This clonotype was found once. This chain joins TRBV4-3 and TRBJ1-1; unclear D gene. Trimming shortened V by 0 bases and J by 7 bases, and 6 bases separated the two germline ends. CDR3 length: 12 residues. Germline V gene data show CDR1 as LGHNA and CDR2 as YSLEER. CDR3 in amino acids: CASSQDWGEAFF. The CDR3, as DNA: TGCGCCAGCAGCCAAGATTGGGGTGAAGCTTTCTTT.

The DNA of the CDR3 is TGCAGCGGACAGGGGGCACACACTGAAGCTTTCTTT. It codes for CSGQGAHTEAFF. The chain employs TRBV29-1 and TRBJ1-1; 10 nucleotides agree with TRBD1. The ends lost 7 bases at V and 3 bases at J; junction bases unmatched: 2. CDR1 and CDR2 from the germline V gene are SQVTM and ANQGSEA. CDR3 size: 12 residues.

The rearrangement uses TRBV28 and TRBJ2-3; D tentatively reads TRBD1 or TRBD2 (6 bases each). V lost 2 bases and J lost 6, with 15 bases in between. The CDR3 is made up of 15 amino acids. Germline loops: CDR1 MDHEN, CDR2 SYDVKM. CDR3 nucleotides: TGTGCCAGCAGTTTAAGAGGGGGGCTCATCGATACGCAGTATTTT. It is translated as CASSLRGGLIDTQYF.

This chain connects TRBV28 to TRBJ2-7, with D perhaps matching TRBD1 (5 bases). V was cut by 2 bases and J by 5 bases, with 13 bases left in between. CDR1 and CDR2 from the germline V gene are MDHEN and SYDVKM. The CDR3 length is 14 residues. The CDR3 region is CASSLRSRVNEQYF. CDR3 bases: TGTGCCAGCAGTTTACGGAGCAGGGTGAACGAGCAGTACTTC. The full variable domain, with the rest looked up from reference TRBV28 and TRBJ2-7, is DVKVTQSSRYLVKRTGEKVFLECVQDMDHENMFWYRQDPGLGLRLIYFSYDVKMKEKGDIPEGYSVSREKKERFSLILESASTNQTSMYLCASSLRSRVNEQYFGPGTRLTVT.

The rearrangement uses TRBV2 and TRBJ1-1; D may be TRBD1 (5 bases). This CDR3 comprises 13 residues. From germline, CDR1 is SNHLY and CDR2 FYNNEI. Trimming stripped 0 bases from V and 6 bases from J, with 8 bases between. The CDR3 sequence is CASSEARGAEAFF. CDR3 in DNA: TGTGCCAGCAGTGAAGCGAGGGGAGCTGAAGCTTTCTTT.

This rearrangement joins TRBV4-3 to TRBJ2-5; 7 positions agree with TRBD2. CDR1 and CDR2 from the germline V gene are LGHNA and YSLEER. This CDR3 has 16 residues. V was clipped by 3 bases and J by 2 bases; unmatched bases: 9. This CDR3 reads CASSQDPASGQETQYF. The CDR3 DNA follows: TGCGCCAGCAGCCAGGATCCCGCTAGCGGACAAGAGACCCAGTACTTC.